This passage covers 10 T cell receptor beta chains from one sample sequenced in a study of human T cells and chemical hapten exposure. Regarding time point: patch test 1, 2 weeks after DPC sensitization. The treatment denotes: therapeutic diphenylcyclopropenone sensitization with weekly scalp DPC. TCRdb analysed the RACE reads with MiXCR anew, one entry per CDR3 protein. The sample holds around 120,000 distinct CDR3 sequences, about an eighth seen once. The sample was whole blood, taken in connection with sensitization to the hapten diphenylcyclopropenone (DPC). The source of these receptors is a woman aged 50 to 60 with alopecia areata. Some clones in this sample may be carry-over from other donors' samples.

This clonotype came up a few times. The chain recombines TRBV18 with TRBJ2-7; D might be TRBD2 (6 bases). This CDR3 contains 14 residues. The germline V gene has CDR1 KGHSH and CDR2 LQKENI. With 7 bases removed from V and 1 base from J, the gap between germline ends came to 14 bases. The CDR3 loop reads CASLTGAGSYEQYF. CDR3 coding DNA: TGTGCCAGCTTAACCGGGGCGGGATCCTACGAGCAGTACTTC.

The chain combines TRBV27 with TRBJ2-3, with TRBD2 matching 12 bases. CDR3 length: 17 residues. CDR1 MNHEY and CDR2 SMNVEV come from the germline V gene (reference sequence). V lost 5 bases to trimming and J lost 2 bases; unmatched junction nucleotides: 8. In nucleotides, the CDR3 is TGTGCCAGCAGTCCGCTGACTAGCGGGGGACCCACAGATACGCAGTATTTT. This sequence encodes CASSPLTSGGPTDTQYF.

This clonotype was observed a handful of times. The chain uses TRBV7-7 and TRBJ2-1; tentatively, D is TRBD2 (5 bases). Germline lookup yields CDR1 SSHAT and CDR2 FNYEAQ (reference sequence). The CDR3 totals 15 residues. Trimming pared 5 bases from V and 5 bases from J, leaving 16 bases between. This chain's CDR3 is CASSATRARNNEQFF. The CDR3 region has the DNA TGTGCCAGCAGCGCAACTAGAGCTCGGAACAATGAGCAGTTCTTC.

This clonotype occurred many times. The chain carries TRBV19 and TRBJ1-2, with a tentative D call TRBD1 (5 bases). Germline V gene sequence: CDR1 LNHDA, CDR2 SQIVND (reference sequence). With 5 bases removed from V and 4 bases from J, the gap between germline ends came to 11 bases. The CDR3 is made up of 13 amino acids. CDR3 nucleotide sequence: TGTGCCAGTAGTGCGGGGCGTTCCTATGGCTACACCTTC. Encoded protein: CASSAGRSYGYTF.

The sample holds many counts of this clonotype. This chain links TRBV6-2 or TRBV6-3 with TRBJ1-1, with 9 bases that match TRBD1. The CDR3 has 15 residues. The V segment lost 0 bases and the J segment 4 bases; nucleotides outside the gene matches: 3. CDR1 and CDR2 (germline): MNHEY, SVGEGT. The CDR3 protein is CASSYSGQGFTEAFF. CDR3 DNA: TGTGCCAGCAGTTACTCGGGACAGGGCTTCACTGAAGCTTTCTTT.

This clonotype came up a few times. The rearrangement links TRBV18 to TRBJ1-6, with 8 bases aligning to TRBD1. The CDR3 totals 16 residues. Trimming removed 6 bases from V and 7 bases from J; junction bases left unmatched: 11. Germline CDR1 KGHSH, CDR2 LQKENI. CDR3 sequence reads: CASSLGQGNSNSPLHF. Here the CDR3 DNA reads TGTGCCAGCTCGCTCGGACAGGGCAATTCGAATTCACCCCTCCACTTT.

This clonotype was observed many times. The chain combines TRBV19 with TRBJ1-5; no clear D. Per germline, CDR1 LNHDA and CDR2 SQIVND (reference sequence). The V end lost 1 base, the J end lost 9 bases, and 7 bases lay between the germline ends. The CDR3 covers 12 residues. DNA of the CDR3: TGTGCCAGTAGTATAGGCAGCGGGCCCCAGCATTTT. This gives the protein CASSIGSGPQHF.

This clonotype was recorded at least ten times. This chain uses TRBV18 with TRBJ2-3, with a tentative D call TRBD1 (6 bases). V lost 3 bases to trimming and J lost 10 bases, with 17 bases between them. CDR3 size: 14 residues. Germline CDR1 KGHSH, CDR2 LQKENI. CDR3 sequence: CASSPRTAPHAQYF. The CDR3 DNA sequence: TGTGCCAGCTCACCTCGGACAGCACCCCATGCGCAGTATTTT.

This clonotype was counted at least ten times. The chain carries TRBV11-2 and TRBJ1-1, with D maybe TRBD1 (6 bases). CDR1 SGHAT and CDR2 FQNNGV come from the germline V gene. V lost 5 bases to trimming and J lost 3 bases, with 13 bases between them. This CDR3 has 14 residues. The CDR3 reads CASSARTEHTEAFF. CDR3 nucleotide sequence: TGTGCCAGCAGCGCGCGGACAGAGCACACTGAAGCTTTCTTT.

This sequence joins TRBV6-6 and TRBJ2-7, with D hard to call. This CDR3 contains 12 residues. Germline V gives CDR1 MNHNY, CDR2 SVGAGI (reference sequence). Trimming removed 5 bases from V and 5 bases from J, with 10 bases in between. The CDR3 bases are TGTGCCAGCAGTCCAATTGGGGACGAGCAGTACTTC. The encoded protein is CASSPIGDEQYF.